This T cell receptor (beta chain) appears in the sequencing data of a study of response to subunit inactivated influenza vaccine. Germline CDR1 is MNHEY and CDR2 is SMNVEV (reference sequence). The V segment lost 6 bases and the J segment 5 bases; nucleotides outside the gene matches: 8. This CDR3 contains 14 residues. TCRdb re-analysed the RT-PCR reads in MiXCR, keeping a single row per CDR3 protein. The profile shows about half a million distinct CDR3 sequences, 6.5% to 8% of them singletons. The rearrangement links TRBV27 to TRBJ2-7, with 9 positions matching TRBD2. This sequence originates from a man between 50 and 75 years old who received an inactivated influenza vaccine. Source: PBMCs from blood, taken 23 months after vaccination. CDR3 nucleotide sequence: TGTGCCAGCAGCGGGACTAGCCCCATCCACGAGCAGTACTTC. It yields the protein CASSGTSPIHEQYF.